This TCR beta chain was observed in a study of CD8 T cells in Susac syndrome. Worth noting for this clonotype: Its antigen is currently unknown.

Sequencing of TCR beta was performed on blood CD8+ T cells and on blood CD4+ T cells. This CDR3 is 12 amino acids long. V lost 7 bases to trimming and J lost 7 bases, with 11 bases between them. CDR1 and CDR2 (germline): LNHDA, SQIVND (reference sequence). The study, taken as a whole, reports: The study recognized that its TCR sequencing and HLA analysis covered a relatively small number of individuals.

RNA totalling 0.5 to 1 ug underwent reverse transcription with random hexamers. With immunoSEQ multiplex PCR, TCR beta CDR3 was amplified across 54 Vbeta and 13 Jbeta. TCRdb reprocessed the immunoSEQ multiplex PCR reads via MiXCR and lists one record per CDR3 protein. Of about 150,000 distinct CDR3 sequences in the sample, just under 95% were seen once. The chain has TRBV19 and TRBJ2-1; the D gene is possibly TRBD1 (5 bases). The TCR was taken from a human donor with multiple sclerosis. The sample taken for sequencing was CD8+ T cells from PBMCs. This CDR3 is CASTEGENEQFF. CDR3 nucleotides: TGTGCCAGTACCGAAGGGGAAAATGAGCAGTTCTTC.